These 22 T cell receptor beta chains share one sample of origin, sequenced in a study of T cell repertoires in cytomegalovirus infection (dated by TCRdb to the late 2010s). TCRdb shows the sequencer as Illumina HiSeq 1500. TCRdb reprocessing: public reads trimmed at Q25 with fastp, clones called with MiXCR, in-frame beta chains kept. Each CDR3 protein appears once, grouped with its most common genes and DNA. The sample yields 450,000 to 600,000 distinct CDR3 sequences; 30% to 35% were counted once. The ten top clones hold 17% of the sample. The treatment or condition label here, explained by the study, means: in vitro stimulation with specific CMV peptide epitopes to enrich CMV-specific T cells. These receptors lack a known antigen. Sequences were derived from cultured PBMCs, sampled from culture after CMV antigen stimulation. The receptors originated from a human donor in good health (CMV status not recorded). Some clones in this sample may be carry-over from other donors' samples.

In its sample, this clonotype was seen a few times. J is TRBJ2-3 and V is TRBV5-4; D unclear. The V gene's germline CDR1 is SGHNT and CDR2 YYREEE (reference sequence). V lost 3 bases to trimming and J lost 5 bases, with 10 bases between them. This CDR3 comprises 13 residues. CDR3 in amino acids: CASSYRTQDTQYF. Here the CDR3 DNA reads TGTGCCAGCAGCTACCGGACCCAAGATACGCAGTATTTT.

V gene TRBV28 combines with J gene TRBJ1-1; no clear D gene. The V end lost 9 bases, the J end lost 2 bases, and 16 bases lay between the germline ends. The germline V gene encodes CDR1 MDHEN and CDR2 SYDVKM. This CDR3 has 14 residues. The CDR3 DNA reads TGTGCCAGTGGCCGACATCCGTTAAACACTGAAGCTTTCTTT. Translation gives CASGRHPLNTEAFF.

This clonotype turned up a few times. V is TRBV7-6 and J is TRBJ2-1; 7 bases map to TRBD2. J lost 5 bases, V lost 1 base, and 8 bases had no gene match. CDR3 length: 16 amino acids. Germline assignment: CDR1 SGHVS and CDR2 FNYEAQ. The CDR3 nucleotides read TGTGCCAGCAGCTTAGTTCCGTCTAGCGGAGACAATGAGCAGTTCTTC. It is translated as CASSLVPSSGDNEQFF.

The V and J genes are TRBV28 and TRBJ2-3; 8 bases are shared with TRBD2. The CDR3 has 14 residues. V shed 8 bases, J shed 3 bases, and the junction held 7 bases outside the gene matches. The germline CDR1 and CDR2 sequences are MDHEN and SYDVKM. The CDR3 DNA sequence: TGTGCCAGCCAGAGCGGGAGCCCAACAGATACGCAGTATTTT. Amino acids: CASQSGSPTDTQYF.

V usage is TRBV20-1 and J usage is TRBJ1-1; 8 bases are a match to TRBD1. The CDR3 has 15 amino acids. CDR1 DFQATT and CDR2 SNEGSKA come from the germline V gene (reference sequence). V shed 5 bases and J 1 base; nucleotides not matched to a gene: 9. This chain's CDR3 is CSARVIQGGNTEAFF. The CDR3 DNA sequence: TGCAGTGCTCGCGTCATACAGGGGGGGAACACTGAAGCTTTCTTT.

This clonotype was seen many times. The V and J genes are TRBV6-1 and TRBJ1-1, with a possible D match to TRBD1 (6 bases). This CDR3 is 13 amino acids long. Germline V gene lookup returns CDR1 MNHNS and CDR2 SASEGT. The ends were cut back, 6 bases at V and 0 bases at J, with 8 bases in the middle. CDR3 amino acids: CASRDSLNTEAFF. The CDR3, as DNA: TGTGCCAGCAGGGACAGTTTGAACACTGAAGCTTTCTTT.

The rearrangement joins TRBV20-1 to TRBJ1-2; D is perhaps TRBD1 (6 bases). The V gene lost 3 bases and the J gene lost 2 bases, with 13 bases spanning the gap. The CDR3 totals 14 residues. Germline lookup yields CDR1 DFQATT and CDR2 SNEGSKA (reference sequence). The DNA of the CDR3 is TGCAGTGCTAGTACGGACAGCGGGAACTATGGCTACACCTTC. This sequence encodes CSASTDSGNYGYTF.

This clonotype has a handful of counts. The gene calls are TRBV7-2 and TRBJ2-2; 7 positions match TRBD1. Germline CDR1 is SGHTA and CDR2 is FQGNSA. This CDR3 region has 13 residues. Trimming took 10 bases from V and 6 from J; bases not matched to a gene: 8. The CDR3 loop reads CAINRGGPGELFF. CDR3 coding DNA: TGTGCCATCAACAGAGGGGGCCCCGGGGAGCTGTTTTTT.

This clonotype was found a few times. This sequence joins TRBV7-6 and TRBJ2-1; 11 bases map to TRBD2. Germline values: CDR1 SGHVS, CDR2 FNYEAQ. Trimming took 3 bases from V and 8 from J; bases not matched to a gene: 6. The CDR3 totals 15 residues. The CDR3 region has the DNA TGTGCCAGCAGCTTCGTTAGCGGGAGGGGCGATGAGCAGTTCTTC. It translates to CASSFVSGRGDEQFF.

This clonotype was found a few times. V usage is TRBV20-1 and J usage is TRBJ1-1; 10 bases line up with TRBD1. Germline lookup yields CDR1 DFQATT and CDR2 SNEGSKA (reference sequence). The CDR3 contains 15 residues. V gave up 4 bases and J gave up 3 bases; unmatched junction bases: 8. The CDR3 reads CSATRDRGWDTEAFF. In nucleotides, the CDR3 is TGCAGTGCTACCCGGGACAGGGGATGGGACACTGAAGCTTTCTTT.

A remark on this clonotype: One base away lies a much larger clone, so this may be a sequencing read error. The rearrangement joins TRBV6-2 or TRBV6-3 to TRBJ2-1, with D unclear. V shed 2 bases and J shed 0 bases, with 8 bases lying between them. The germline V gene has CDR1 MNHEY and CDR2 SVGEGT. The CDR3 has 15 residues. The DNA for the CDR3 is TGTGCCAGCAGTTACGGGGTGAGCTCCTACAATGAGCAGTTCTTC. Encoded protein: CASSYGVSSYNEQFF.

This clonotype has a count of ten or more. J is TRBJ2-6 and V is TRBV9; 7 positions match TRBD2. The CDR3 runs 18 residues. Trimming removed 0 bases from V and 4 bases from J; junction bases left unmatched: 10. Germline CDR1 reads SGDLS; CDR2 reads YYNGEE. CDR3 sequence reads: CASSVATGGMSGANVLTF. The CDR3 DNA sequence: TGTGCCAGCAGCGTAGCTACGGGGGGAATGTCCGGGGCCAACGTCCTGACTTTC. Full variable domain (outside the CDR3, taken from reference TRBV9 and TRBJ2-6): DSGVTQTPKHLITATGQRVTLRCSPRSGDLSVYWYQQSLDQGLQFLIQYYNGEERAKGNILERFSAQQFPDLHSELNLSSLELGDSALYFCASSVATGGMSGANVLTFGAGSRLTVL.

This clonotype was seen more than once but under ten times. The V gene is TRBV6-2 or TRBV6-3, the J gene TRBJ2-7, with TRBD2 identical over 12 bases. J was trimmed by 3 bases and V by 6 bases; bases with no gene match: 3. This CDR3 is 14 amino acids long. Germline V gene data show CDR1 as MNHEY and CDR2 as SVGEGT. The CDR3 sequence is CASSRLAGDYEQYF. The CDR3 DNA follows: TGTGCCAGCAGCCGACTAGCGGGGGACTACGAGCAGTACTTC.

The chain recombines TRBV11-1 with TRBJ2-5; TRBD2 aligns across 14 bases. The CDR3 contains 15 residues. V lost 4 bases, J lost 4 bases, and 2 bases stayed unmatched. Germline-derived CDR1 and CDR2 are SGHAT and FQDESV (reference sequence). Here the CDR3 DNA reads TGTGCCAGCAGCTACGGGACTAGCGGGAGAGAGACCCAGTACTTC. Translating gives CASSYGTSGRETQYF.

The chain recombines TRBV12-3 or TRBV12-4 with TRBJ2-1; TRBD2 agrees at 8 bases. CDR3 length equals 13 residues. Trimming at V came to 10 bases and at J to 6 bases, leaving 8 bases not matched to a gene. CDR3 in amino acids: CAIDGAGVNEQFF. In DNA, the CDR3 is TGTGCCATCGACGGAGCGGGAGTCAATGAGCAGTTCTTC.

The CDR3 loop is CSAIVGGGAYEQYF. Here the CDR3 DNA reads TGCAGCGCCATCGTAGGTGGGGGGGCCTACGAGCAGTACTTC. The rearrangement joins TRBV29-1 to TRBJ2-7; 7 positions agree with TRBD2. V trimming: 7 bases; J trimming: 2 bases; junction bases outside the gene matches: 11. Germline V CDR1 and CDR2: SQVTM, ANQGSEA. This CDR3 spans 14 amino acids.

Comments on this clonotype: The germline gene is not matched at one end of the junction; a read error may be the cause. The gene calls are TRBV19 and TRBJ2-1; D remains ambiguous. This CDR3 contains 12 residues. Germline V CDR1 and CDR2: LNHDA, SQIVND (reference sequence). The CDR3 DNA sequence: TGTGCCAGTAGTTGGGCATACAATGAGCGGTTCTTC. Protein: CASSWAYNERFF.

The V call is TRBV12-3 or TRBV12-4, the J call TRBJ2-3, with 8 positions matching TRBD2. V was clipped by 3 bases and J by 4 bases; unmatched bases: 3. The CDR3 has 14 residues. CDR3: CASSFLGRADTQYF. Written as DNA, the CDR3 is TGTGCCAGCAGTTTCCTCGGGAGGGCAGATACGCAGTATTTT.

As concerns this clonotype: A junction boundary mismatches the germline segment, possibly from a read error. V gene TRBV5-3 combines with J gene TRBJ1-1; 8 nucleotides align to TRBD1. TRBV5-3 has ORF status, its function being uncertain. The CDR3 totals 14 residues. CDR3 in amino acids: CASSSQGGTTEAFF. As DNA, the CDR3 is TGTGCCAGCAGCTCACAGGGGGGGACCACTGAAGCTTTCTTT.

There are a few counts of this clonotype. V usage is TRBV6-2 or TRBV6-3 and J usage is TRBJ2-7; possible D gene TRBD1, 5 bases. Germline lookup yields CDR1 MNHEY and CDR2 SVGEGT. The CDR3 totals 11 residues. Between the trimmed V and J ends, which lost 9 bases and 3 bases, there was a span of 9 bases. The CDR3 spells CASRQSYEQYV. In DNA, the CDR3 is TGTGCCAGTCGACAGAGCTACGAGCAGTACGTC.

This clonotype occurred a few times. V usage is TRBV25-1 and J usage is TRBJ2-1, with 12 bases fitting TRBD2. The CDR3 runs to 15 residues. Germline V CDR1 and CDR2: MGHDK, SYGVNS. The junction had 7 bases not matched to a gene; V was cut back by 4 bases and J by 9 bases. The CDR3: CASSAPSGRAGEQFF. The CDR3 nucleotides are TGTGCCAGCAGTGCCCCTAGCGGGAGGGCCGGTGAGCAGTTCTTC.

This clonotype came up once. The V call is TRBV7-4, the J call TRBJ2-5, with 10 bases that match TRBD2. With V trimmed by 2 bases and J by 3 bases, 9 bases remained unmatched. This CDR3 comprises 17 residues. Germline values: CDR1 SGHVT, CDR2 SQSDAQ. The DNA for the CDR3 is TGTGCCAGCAGCTTAATGGCGGCTAGCGGGAGCGAAGAGACCCAGTACTTC. Encoded protein: CASSLMAASGSEETQYF.